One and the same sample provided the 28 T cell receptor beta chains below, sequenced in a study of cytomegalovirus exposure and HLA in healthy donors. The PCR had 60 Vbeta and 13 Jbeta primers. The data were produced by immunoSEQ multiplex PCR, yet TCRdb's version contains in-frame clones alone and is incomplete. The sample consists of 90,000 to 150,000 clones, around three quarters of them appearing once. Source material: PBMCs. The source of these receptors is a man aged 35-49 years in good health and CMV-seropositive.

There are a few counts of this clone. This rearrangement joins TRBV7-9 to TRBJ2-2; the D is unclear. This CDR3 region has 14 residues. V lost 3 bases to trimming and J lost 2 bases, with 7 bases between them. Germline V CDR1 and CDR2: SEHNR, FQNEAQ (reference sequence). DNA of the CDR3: TGTGCCAGCAGCTTCAACAGCAACACCGGGGAGCTGTTTTTT. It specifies CASSFNSNTGELFF.

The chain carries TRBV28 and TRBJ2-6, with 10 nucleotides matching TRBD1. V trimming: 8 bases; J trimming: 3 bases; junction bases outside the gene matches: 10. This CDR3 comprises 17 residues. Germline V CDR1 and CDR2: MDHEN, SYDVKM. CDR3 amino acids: CASGTGQGVFGANVLTF. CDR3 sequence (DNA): TGTGCCAGCGGAACCGGACAGGGGGTATTTGGGGCCAACGTCCTGACTTTC. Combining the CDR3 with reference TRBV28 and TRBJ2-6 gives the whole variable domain DVKVTQSSRYLVKRTGEKVFLECVQDMDHENMFWYRQDPGLGLRLIYFSYDVKMKEKGDIPEGYSVSREKKERFSLILESASTNQTSMYLCASGTGQGVFGANVLTFGAGSRLTVL.

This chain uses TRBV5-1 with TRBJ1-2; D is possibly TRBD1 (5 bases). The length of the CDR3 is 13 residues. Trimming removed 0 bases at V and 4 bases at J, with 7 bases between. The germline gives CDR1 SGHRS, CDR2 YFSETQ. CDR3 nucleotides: TGCGCCAGCAGCTTGGGCAGGGCCTATGGCTACACCTTC. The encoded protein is CASSLGRAYGYTF.

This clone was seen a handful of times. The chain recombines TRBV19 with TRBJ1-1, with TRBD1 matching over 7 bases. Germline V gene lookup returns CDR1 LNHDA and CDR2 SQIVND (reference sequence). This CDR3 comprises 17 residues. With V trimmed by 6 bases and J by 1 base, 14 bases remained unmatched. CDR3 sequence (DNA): TGTGCCAGTAGCAATCCGATCAGAAGGGGGCAGAACACTGAAGCTTTCTTT. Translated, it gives CASSNPIRRGQNTEAFF.

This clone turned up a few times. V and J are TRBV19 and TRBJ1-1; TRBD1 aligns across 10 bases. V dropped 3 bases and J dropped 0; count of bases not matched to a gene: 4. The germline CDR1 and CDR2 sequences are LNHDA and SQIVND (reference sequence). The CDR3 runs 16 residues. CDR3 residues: CASSIQDRGVNTEAFF. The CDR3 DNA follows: TGTGCCAGTAGTATTCAGGACAGGGGGGTGAACACTGAAGCTTTCTTT.

In DNA, the CDR3 is TGCGCCAGCAGCTTGGGGGCTACCAAAGGTAGCTACACCTTC. Its translation: CASSLGATKGSYTF. V usage is TRBV5-1 and J usage is TRBJ1-2, with D hard to call. The CDR3 totals 14 residues. The V gene's germline CDR1 is SGHRS and CDR2 YFSETQ. The V and J ends lost 0 bases and 9 bases respectively, with 15 bases between them.

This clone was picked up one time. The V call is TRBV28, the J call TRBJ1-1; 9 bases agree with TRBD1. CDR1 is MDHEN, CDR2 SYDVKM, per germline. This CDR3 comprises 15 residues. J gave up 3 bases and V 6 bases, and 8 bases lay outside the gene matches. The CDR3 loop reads CASSFNRGRDTEAFF. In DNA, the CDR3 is TGTGCCAGCAGCTTTAACAGGGGGCGGGACACTGAAGCTTTCTTT. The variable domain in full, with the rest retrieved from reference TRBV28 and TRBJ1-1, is DVKVTQSSRYLVKRTGEKVFLECVQDMDHENMFWYRQDPGLGLRLIYFSYDVKMKEKGDIPEGYSVSREKKERFSLILESASTNQTSMYLCASSFNRGRDTEAFFGQGTRLTVV.

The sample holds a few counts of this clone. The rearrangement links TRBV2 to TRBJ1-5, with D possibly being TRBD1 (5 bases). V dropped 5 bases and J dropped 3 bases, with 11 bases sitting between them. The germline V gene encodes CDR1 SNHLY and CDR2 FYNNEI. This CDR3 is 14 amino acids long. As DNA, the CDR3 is TGTGCCAGCAGTAAGGACAAAAACAATCAGCCCCAGCATTTT. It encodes CASSKDKNNQPQHF.

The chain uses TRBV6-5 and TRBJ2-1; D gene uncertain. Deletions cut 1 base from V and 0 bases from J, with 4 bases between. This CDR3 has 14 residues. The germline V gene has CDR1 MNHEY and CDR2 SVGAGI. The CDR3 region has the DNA TGTGCCAGCAGTTACTTGAGCTCCTACAATGAGCAGTTCTTC. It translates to CASSYLSSYNEQFF.

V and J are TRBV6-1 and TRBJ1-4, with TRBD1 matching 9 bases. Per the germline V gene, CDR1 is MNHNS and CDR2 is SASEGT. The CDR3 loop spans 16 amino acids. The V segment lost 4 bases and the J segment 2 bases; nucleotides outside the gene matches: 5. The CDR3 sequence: CASSVGQGFTNEKLFF. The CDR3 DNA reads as TGTGCCAGCAGTGTCGGACAGGGGTTCACTAATGAAAAACTGTTTTTT.

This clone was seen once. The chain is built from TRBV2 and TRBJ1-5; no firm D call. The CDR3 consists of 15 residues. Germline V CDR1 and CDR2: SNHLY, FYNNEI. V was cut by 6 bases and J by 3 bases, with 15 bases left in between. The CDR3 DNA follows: TGTGCCAGCAGCACCTCGGCGGGAAACAATCAGCCCCAGCATTTT. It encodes CASSTSAGNNQPQHF.

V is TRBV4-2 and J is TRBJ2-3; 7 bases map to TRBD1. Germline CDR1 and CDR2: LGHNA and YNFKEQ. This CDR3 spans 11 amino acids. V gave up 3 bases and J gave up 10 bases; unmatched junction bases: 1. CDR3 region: CASSQQGAQYF. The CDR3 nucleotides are TGTGCCAGCAGCCAGCAGGGGGCGCAGTATTTT.

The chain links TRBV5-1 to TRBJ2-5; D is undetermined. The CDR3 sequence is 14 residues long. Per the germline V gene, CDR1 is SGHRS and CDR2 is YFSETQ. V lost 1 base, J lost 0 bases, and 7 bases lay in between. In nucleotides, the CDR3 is TGCGCCAGCAGCTTGTCCGGGTACCAAGAGACCCAGTACTTC. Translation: CASSLSGYQETQYF.

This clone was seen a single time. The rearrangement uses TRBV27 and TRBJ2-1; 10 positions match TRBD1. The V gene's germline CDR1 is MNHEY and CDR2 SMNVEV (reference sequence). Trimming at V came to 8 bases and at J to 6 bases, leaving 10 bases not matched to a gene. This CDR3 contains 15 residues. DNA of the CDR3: TGTGCCAGCTCCCGACAGGGGGCTGGGAGCAATGAGCAGTTCTTC. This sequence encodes CASSRQGAGSNEQFF.

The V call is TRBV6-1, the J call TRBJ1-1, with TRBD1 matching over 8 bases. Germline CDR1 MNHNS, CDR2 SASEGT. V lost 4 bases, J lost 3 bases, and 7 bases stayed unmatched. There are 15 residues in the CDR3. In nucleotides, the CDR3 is TGTGCCAGCAGTGTTACAGGGGGGGCGGACACTGAAGCTTTCTTT. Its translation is CASSVTGGADTEAFF.

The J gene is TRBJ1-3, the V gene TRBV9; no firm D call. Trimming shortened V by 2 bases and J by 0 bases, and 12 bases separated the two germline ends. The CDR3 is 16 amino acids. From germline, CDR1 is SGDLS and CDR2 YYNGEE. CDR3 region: CASSVVGGSSGNTIYF. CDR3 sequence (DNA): TGTGCCAGCAGCGTTGTCGGCGGGTCCTCTGGAAACACCATATATTTT.

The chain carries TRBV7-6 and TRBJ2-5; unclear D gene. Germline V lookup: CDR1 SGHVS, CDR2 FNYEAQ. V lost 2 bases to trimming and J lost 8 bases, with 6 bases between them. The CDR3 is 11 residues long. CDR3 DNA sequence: TGTGCCAGCAGCTTAAGACTCACCCAGTACTTC. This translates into CASSLRLTQYF.

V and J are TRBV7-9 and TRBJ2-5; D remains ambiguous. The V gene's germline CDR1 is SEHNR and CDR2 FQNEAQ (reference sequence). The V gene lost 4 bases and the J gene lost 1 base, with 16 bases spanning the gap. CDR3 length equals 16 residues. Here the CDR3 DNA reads TGTGCCAGCAGCTCCGCCCAAATCTGGGCCCAAGAGACCCAGTACTTC. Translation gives CASSSAQIWAQETQYF.

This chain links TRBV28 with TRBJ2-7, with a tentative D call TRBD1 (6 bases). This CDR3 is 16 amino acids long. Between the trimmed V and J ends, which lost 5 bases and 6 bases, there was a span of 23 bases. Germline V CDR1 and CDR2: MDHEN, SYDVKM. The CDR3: CASSTPRQETWGEQYF. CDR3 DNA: TGTGCCAGCAGTACCCCCAGACAGGAAACCTGGGGCGAGCAGTACTTC.

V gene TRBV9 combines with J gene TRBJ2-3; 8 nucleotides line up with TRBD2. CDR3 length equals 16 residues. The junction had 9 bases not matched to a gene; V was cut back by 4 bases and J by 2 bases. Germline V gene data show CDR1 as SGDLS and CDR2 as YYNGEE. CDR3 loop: CASSSLAGRYTDTQYF. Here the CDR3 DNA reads TGTGCCAGCAGCTCCTTAGCGGGGCGATACACAGATACGCAGTATTTT.

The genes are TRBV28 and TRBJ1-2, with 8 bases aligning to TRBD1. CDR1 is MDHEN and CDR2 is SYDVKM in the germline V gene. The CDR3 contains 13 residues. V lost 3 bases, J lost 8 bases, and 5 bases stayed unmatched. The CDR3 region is CASSLQGAKGYTF. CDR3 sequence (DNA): TGTGCCAGCAGTTTGCAGGGGGCGAAAGGCTACACCTTC.

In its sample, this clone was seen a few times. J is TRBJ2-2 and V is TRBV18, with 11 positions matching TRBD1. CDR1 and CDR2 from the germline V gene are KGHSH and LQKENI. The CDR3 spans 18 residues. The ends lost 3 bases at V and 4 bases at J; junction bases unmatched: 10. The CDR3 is CASSPRSGTGGRTGELFF. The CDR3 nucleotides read TGTGCCAGCTCACCTCGCTCCGGGACAGGGGGTCGCACCGGGGAGCTGTTTTTT.

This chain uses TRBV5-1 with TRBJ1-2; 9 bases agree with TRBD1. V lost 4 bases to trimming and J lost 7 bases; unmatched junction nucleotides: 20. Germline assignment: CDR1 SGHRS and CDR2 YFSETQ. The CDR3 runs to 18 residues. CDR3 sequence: CASSKNVLTGQGKLGYTF. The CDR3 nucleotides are TGCGCCAGCAGCAAGAATGTCTTAACGGGACAGGGCAAGCTTGGCTACACCTTC.

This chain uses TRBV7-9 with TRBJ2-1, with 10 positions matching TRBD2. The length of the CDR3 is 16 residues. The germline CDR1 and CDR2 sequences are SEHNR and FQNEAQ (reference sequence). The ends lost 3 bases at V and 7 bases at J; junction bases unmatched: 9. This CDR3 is CASSFTPAGGPNEQFF. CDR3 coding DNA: TGTGCCAGCAGCTTCACACCAGCGGGGGGGCCAAATGAGCAGTTCTTC.

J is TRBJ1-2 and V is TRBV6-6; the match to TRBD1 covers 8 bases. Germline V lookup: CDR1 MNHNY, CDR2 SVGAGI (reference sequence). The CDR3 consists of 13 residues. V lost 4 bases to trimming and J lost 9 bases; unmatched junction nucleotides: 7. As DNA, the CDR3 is TGTGCCAGCAGTTCCCCGGACAGGGCTCGCTACACCTTC. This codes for CASSSPDRARYTF.

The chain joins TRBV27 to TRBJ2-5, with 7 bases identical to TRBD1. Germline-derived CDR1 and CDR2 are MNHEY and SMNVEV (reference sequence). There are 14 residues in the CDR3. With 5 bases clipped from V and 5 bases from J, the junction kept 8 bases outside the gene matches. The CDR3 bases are TGTGCCAGCAGTCCCCTCAGGGGGAAGGAGACCCAGTACTTC. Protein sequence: CASSPLRGKETQYF.

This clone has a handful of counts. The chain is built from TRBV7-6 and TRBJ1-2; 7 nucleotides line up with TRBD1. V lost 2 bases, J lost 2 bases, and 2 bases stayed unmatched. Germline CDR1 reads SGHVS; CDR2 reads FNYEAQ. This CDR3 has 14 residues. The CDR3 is CASSLTDRNYGYTF. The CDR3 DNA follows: TGTGCCAGCAGCTTAACGGACAGGAACTATGGCTACACCTTC. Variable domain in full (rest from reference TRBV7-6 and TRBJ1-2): GAGVSQSPRYKVTKRGQDVALRCDPISGHVSLYWYRQALGQGPEFLTYFNYEAQQDKSGLPNDRFSAERPEGSISTLTIQRTEQRDSAMYRCASSLTDRNYGYTFGSGTRLTVV.

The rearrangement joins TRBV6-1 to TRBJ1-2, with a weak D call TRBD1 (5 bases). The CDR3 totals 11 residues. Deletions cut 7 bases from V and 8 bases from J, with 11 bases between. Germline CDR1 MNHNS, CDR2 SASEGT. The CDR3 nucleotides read TGTGCCAGCACCTGGGGGAGGGGCTACACCTTC. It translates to CASTWGRGYTF.